This TCR beta chain was observed in a study of identical twins' blood T cells. CDR3 length: 15 residues. Trimming left V 1 base short and J 0 bases short, with 10 bases between. Germline CDR1 DFQATT, CDR2 SNEGSKA (reference sequence). Overall study results and limits: Twin repertoire similarity may partly reflect shared environment.

TCRdb passed the 5' RACE reads through MiXCR, listing each CDR3 protein once. The table records 350,000 to 400,000 distinct CDR3 sequences, around 30% of them present only once. This clonotype was counted a few times. Its antigen is unknown. Sequences were obtained from PBMCs. The receptor's source is a woman aged 18 to 50 in good health. This chain connects TRBV20-1 to TRBJ2-1; D not certain. The CDR3 here is CSARGRSVSYNEQFF. DNA for the CDR3: TGCAGTGCTAGAGGAAGATCAGTCTCCTACAATGAGCAGTTCTTC.